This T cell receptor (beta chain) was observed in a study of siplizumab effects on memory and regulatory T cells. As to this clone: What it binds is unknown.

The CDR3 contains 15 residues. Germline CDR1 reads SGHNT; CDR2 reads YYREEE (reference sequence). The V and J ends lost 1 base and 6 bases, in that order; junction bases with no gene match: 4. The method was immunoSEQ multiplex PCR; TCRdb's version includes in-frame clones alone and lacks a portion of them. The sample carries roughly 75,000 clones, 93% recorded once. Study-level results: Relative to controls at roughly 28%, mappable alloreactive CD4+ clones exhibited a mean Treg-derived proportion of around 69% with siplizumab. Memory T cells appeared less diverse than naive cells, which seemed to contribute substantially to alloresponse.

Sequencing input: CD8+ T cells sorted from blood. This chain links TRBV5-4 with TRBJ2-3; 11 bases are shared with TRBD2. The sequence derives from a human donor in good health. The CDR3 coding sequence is TGTGCCAGCAGCTTGCTGGGACTAGCGGCCGATACGCAGTATTTT. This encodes CASSLLGLAADTQYF.